In its sample, the clone carrying this TCR beta chain was seen once. This likely stems from a read error, as it lies one base from a far larger clone. The same CDR3 also results from other DNA sequences found in this sample. CDR1 and CDR2 from the germline V gene are SGHRS and YFSETQ. The germline V and J ends were trimmed by 5 bases and 5 bases, with 14 bases remaining between them. This CDR3 has 13 amino acids. The donor population consisted of healthy HIV-negative adults with no recent acute infections or vaccinations. Caucasian adults living in Nashville, Tennessee, provided all samples. Deep-level running was used for the assay. Source study methods: With immunoSEQ giving junction-only sequences and no quality scores, filtering differed. This table comes from immunoSEQ multiplex PCR, and its TCRdb copy is limited to in-frame clones, with some not included. That table is the source of V, J and clone size, and D and trimming were worked out from the DNA. The sample has about half a million clones; about 85% are singletons.

The data stem from a study of shared clonotypes between healthy human individuals. The source material was PBMCs. This sequence joins TRBV5-1 and TRBJ2-7, with D unresolved. This receptor was obtained from a middle-aged woman in good health. Some clones in this sample may be carry-over from other donors' samples. CDR3 region: CASSNPSGDEQYF. The CDR3 DNA follows: TGCGCCAGCAGTAACCCTTCAGGAGACGAGCAGTACTTC.